Below, 5 T cell receptor beta chains from the same sample are listed, as sequenced in a study of spatial heterogeneity in lung cancer. TCRdb recomputed calls from the 5' RACE reads with MiXCR, one row per CDR3 protein. The top ten clones hold 55% to 60% of a sample with 35,000 to 55,000 distinct CDR3 sequences, around 15% of them seen once. The time point is: sample taken at primary tumor resection. Unsorted whole RNA samples from tumor, nontumor lung or frozen PBMC were sequenced. The source material was PBMCs, sampled at surgery. The source is a male donor with early-stage non-small cell lung cancer.

The chain uses TRBV29-1 and TRBJ1-2; D is ambiguous. V shed 4 bases and J shed 4 bases, with 10 bases lying between them. The CDR3 length is 12 residues. CDR1 is SQVTM and CDR2 is ANQGSEA in the germline V gene. Here the CDR3 DNA reads TGCAGCGTTGTCGCAGGACTCTATGGCTACACCTTC. Amino acids: CSVVAGLYGYTF.

This clonotype occurred many times. The rearrangement links TRBV9 to TRBJ1-1; 7 bases are a match to TRBD1. The CDR3 extends over 15 amino acids. J was trimmed by 1 base and V by 4 bases; bases with no gene match: 7. Germline CDR1 is SGDLS and CDR2 is YYNGEE. The DNA for the CDR3 is TGTGCCAGCAGCTCATCTGGGACAGCGAACACTGAAGCTTTCTTT. It translates to CASSSSGTANTEAFF.

This clonotype was seen only a few times. The chain employs TRBV29-1 and TRBJ2-3, with 7 bases fitting TRBD2. V gave up 2 bases and J gave up 0 bases; unmatched junction bases: 5. CDR1 and CDR2 (germline): SQVTM, ANQGSEA. The CDR3 has 15 residues. CDR3 protein: CSVELPSGSTDTQYF. The CDR3 DNA is TGCAGCGTTGAACTACCTAGCGGAAGCACAGATACGCAGTATTTT.

This clonotype has only a few counts. This chain connects TRBV29-1 to TRBJ2-3; possibly TRBD1 for D (5 bases). The V end lost 7 bases, the J end lost 6 bases, and 8 bases lay between the germline ends. This CDR3 is 10 amino acids long. The germline V gene encodes CDR1 SQVTM and CDR2 ANQGSEA. The CDR3 protein is CSAWGDTQYF. The CDR3 nucleotides read TGCAGCGCGTGGGGCGATACGCAGTATTTT.

This clonotype was observed many times. This chain joins TRBV29-1 and TRBJ1-2; TRBD1 is a possible D gene (5 bases). The CDR3 runs to 13 residues. The V end was cut by 4 bases, the J end by 7 bases, with 16 bases between. CDR1 is SQVTM and CDR2 is ANQGSEA in the germline V gene. This CDR3 reads CSVVRPPGIGYTF. CDR3 nucleotide sequence: TGCAGCGTTGTCCGCCCGCCAGGGATTGGCTACACCTTC.